The entry below describes one TCR beta chain. This sample is part of a study of neoadjuvant anti-PD-1 for oral cavity cancer. Data came from immunoSEQ multiplex PCR; TCRdb stores just in-frame clones and leaves some out. The repertoire holds about 79,000 clones, around 83% seen once, with approximately 3.6% in the top ten. No culture or expansion preceded analysis of these blood cells. Per the germline V gene, CDR1 is SGHRS and CDR2 is YFSETQ. The CDR3 spans 13 residues. Between the trimmed V and J ends, which lost 0 bases and 6 bases, there was a span of 10 bases. The chain employs TRBV5-1 and TRBJ2-7, with a tentative D call TRBD2 (5 bases). This receptor was identified in a person between 40 and 79 years old with oral cavity squamous cell carcinoma. The source was PBMCs, collected before nivolumab (anti-PD-1) treatment. For the CDR3, the DNA is TGCGCCAGCAGCTTGGGCGGGTTGGGCGAGCAGTACTTC. Its translation is CASSLGGLGEQYF.